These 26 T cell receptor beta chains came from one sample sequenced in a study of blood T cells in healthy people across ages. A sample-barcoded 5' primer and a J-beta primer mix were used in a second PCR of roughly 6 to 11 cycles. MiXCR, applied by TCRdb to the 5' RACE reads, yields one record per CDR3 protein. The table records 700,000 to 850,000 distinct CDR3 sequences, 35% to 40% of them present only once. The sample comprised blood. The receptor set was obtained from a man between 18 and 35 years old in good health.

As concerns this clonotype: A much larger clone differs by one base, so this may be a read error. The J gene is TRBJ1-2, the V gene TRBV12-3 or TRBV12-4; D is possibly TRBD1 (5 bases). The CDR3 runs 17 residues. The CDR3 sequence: CASSLALMGEEDYSYTF. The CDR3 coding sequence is TGTGCCAGCAGTTTAGCGCTAATGGGGGAAGAGGACTATAGCTACACCTTC.

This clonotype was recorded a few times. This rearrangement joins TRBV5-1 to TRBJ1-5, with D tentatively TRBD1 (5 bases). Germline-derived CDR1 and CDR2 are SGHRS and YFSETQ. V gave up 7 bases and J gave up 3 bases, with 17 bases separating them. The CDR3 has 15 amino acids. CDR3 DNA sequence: TGCGCCAGCGACTACGACAGATCAGACAATCAGCCCCAGCATTTT. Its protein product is CASDYDRSDNQPQHF.

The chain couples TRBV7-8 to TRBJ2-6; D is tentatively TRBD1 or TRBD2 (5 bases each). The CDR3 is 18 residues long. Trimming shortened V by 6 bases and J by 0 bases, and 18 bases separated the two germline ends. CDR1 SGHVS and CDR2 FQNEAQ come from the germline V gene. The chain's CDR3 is CASRMYGAQISGANVLTF. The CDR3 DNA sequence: TGTGCCAGCAGAATGTACGGGGCCCAAATCTCTGGGGCCAACGTCCTGACTTTC. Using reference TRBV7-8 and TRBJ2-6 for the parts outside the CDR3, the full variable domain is GAGVSQSPRYKVAKRGQDVALRCDPISGHVSLFWYQQALGQGPEFLTYFQNEAQLDKSGLPSDRFFAERPEGSVSTLKIQRTQQEDSAVYLCASRMYGAQISGANVLTFGAGSRLTVL.

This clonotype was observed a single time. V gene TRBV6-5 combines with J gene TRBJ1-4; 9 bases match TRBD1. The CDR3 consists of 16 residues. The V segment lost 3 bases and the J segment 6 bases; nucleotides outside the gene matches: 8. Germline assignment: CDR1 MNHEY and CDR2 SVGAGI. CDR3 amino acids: CASSYQSGTGYEKLFF. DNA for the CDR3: TGTGCCAGCAGTTATCAGAGCGGGACAGGGTATGAAAAACTGTTTTTT.

This CDR3 is CATSRDLSQSGEAFF. In DNA, the CDR3 is TGTGCCACCAGCAGAGATCTTTCACAGTCGGGTGAAGCTTTCTTT. The chain recombines TRBV15 with TRBJ1-1; no clear D. The CDR3 runs to 15 residues. V was shortened by 0 bases and J by 7 bases, with 15 bases between the two germline ends. Germline lookup yields CDR1 LNHNV and CDR2 YYDKDF (reference sequence).

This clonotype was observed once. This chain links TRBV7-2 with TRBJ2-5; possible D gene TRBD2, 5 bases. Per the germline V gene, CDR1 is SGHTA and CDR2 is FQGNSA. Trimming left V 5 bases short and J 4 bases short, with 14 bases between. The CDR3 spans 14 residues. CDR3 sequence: CASSTRRPTETQYF. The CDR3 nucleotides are TGTGCCAGCAGCACCCGGAGGCCCACAGAGACCCAGTACTTC.

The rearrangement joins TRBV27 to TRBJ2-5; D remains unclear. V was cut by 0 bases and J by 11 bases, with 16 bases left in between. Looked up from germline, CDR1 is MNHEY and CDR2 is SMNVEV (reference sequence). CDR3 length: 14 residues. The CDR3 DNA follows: TGTGCCAGCAGTTTATCACCGCCCGGCAATGAGCAGTACTTC. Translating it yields CASSLSPPGNEQYF.

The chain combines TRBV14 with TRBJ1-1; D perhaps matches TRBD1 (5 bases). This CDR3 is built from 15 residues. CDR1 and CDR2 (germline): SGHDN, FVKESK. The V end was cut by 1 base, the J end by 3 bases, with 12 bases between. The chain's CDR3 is CASSQGAWGYTEAFF. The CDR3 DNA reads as TGTGCCAGCAGCCAAGGTGCCTGGGGGTACACTGAAGCTTTCTTT.

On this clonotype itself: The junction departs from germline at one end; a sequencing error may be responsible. CDR3 in DNA: TGCGCCAGCAAGCCCGGAAACTCTGGGGCCAACGTCCTGACTTTC. This gives the protein CASKPGNSGANVLTF. The V and J genes are TRBV27 and TRBJ2-6; D remains ambiguous. Germline V gene sequence: CDR1 MNHEY, CDR2 SMNVEV (reference sequence). The CDR3 is 15 amino acids. Combining the CDR3 with reference TRBV27 and TRBJ2-6 gives the whole variable domain EAQVTQNPRYLITVTGKKLTVTCSQNMNHEYMSWYRQDPGLGLRQIYYSMNVEVTDKGDVPEGYKVSRKEKRNFPLILESPSPNQTSLYFCASKPGNSGANVLTFGAGSRLTVL.

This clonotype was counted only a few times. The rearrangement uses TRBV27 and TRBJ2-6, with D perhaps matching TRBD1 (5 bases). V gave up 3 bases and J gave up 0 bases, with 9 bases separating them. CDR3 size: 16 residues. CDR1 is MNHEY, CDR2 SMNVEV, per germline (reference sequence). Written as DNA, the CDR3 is TGTGCCAGCAGTTTTTCAGGGTCCTCTGGGGCCAACGTCCTGACTTTC. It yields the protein CASSFSGSSGANVLTF.

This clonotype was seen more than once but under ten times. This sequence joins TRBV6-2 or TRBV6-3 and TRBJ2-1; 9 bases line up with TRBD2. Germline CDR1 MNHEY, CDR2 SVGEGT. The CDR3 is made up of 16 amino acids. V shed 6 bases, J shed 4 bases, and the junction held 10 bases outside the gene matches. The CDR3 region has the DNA TGTGCCAGCAGATCTTTGCTAGCGGGGAGGTACAATGAGCAGTTCTTC. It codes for CASRSLLAGRYNEQFF.

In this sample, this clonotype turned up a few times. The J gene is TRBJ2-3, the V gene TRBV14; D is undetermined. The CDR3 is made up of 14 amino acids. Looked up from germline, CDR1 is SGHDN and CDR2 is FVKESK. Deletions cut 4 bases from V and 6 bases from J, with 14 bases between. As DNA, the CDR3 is TGTGCCAGCAGCCCGGCTTTCGGGCCCGATACGCAGTATTTT. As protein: CASSPAFGPDTQYF. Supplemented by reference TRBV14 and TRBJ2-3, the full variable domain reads EAGVTQFPSHSVIEKGQTVTLRCDPISGHDNLYWYRRVMGKEIKFLLHFVKESKQDESGMPNNRFLAERTGGTYSTLKVQPAELEDSGVYFCASSPAFGPDTQYFGPGTRLTVL.

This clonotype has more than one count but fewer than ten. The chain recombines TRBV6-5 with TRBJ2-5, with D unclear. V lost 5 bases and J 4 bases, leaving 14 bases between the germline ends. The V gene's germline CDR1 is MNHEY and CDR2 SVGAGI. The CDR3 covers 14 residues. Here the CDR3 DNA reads TGTGCCAGCAGTAGTACCGGGCTAATAGAGACCCAGTACTTC. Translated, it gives CASSSTGLIETQYF.

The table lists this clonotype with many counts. The CDR3 is CASSLRSDNEQFF. The DNA of the CDR3 is TGTGCCAGCAGTTTAAGGTCGGACAATGAGCAGTTCTTC. J is TRBJ2-1 and V is TRBV12-3 or TRBV12-4; D is uncertain. V was shortened by 2 bases and J by 5 bases, with 7 bases between the two germline ends. The CDR3 has 13 amino acids.

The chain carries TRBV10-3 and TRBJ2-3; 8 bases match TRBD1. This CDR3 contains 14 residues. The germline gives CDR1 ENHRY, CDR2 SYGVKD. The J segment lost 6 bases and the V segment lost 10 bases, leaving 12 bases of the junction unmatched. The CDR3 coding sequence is TGTGCCACCAAACGACAGGGGTTTACGGATACGCAGTATTTT. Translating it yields CATKRQGFTDTQYF.

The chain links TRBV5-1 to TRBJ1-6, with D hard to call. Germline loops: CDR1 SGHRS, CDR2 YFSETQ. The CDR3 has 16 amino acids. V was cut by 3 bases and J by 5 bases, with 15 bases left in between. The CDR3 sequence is CASSSSPSSNNSPLHF. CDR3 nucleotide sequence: TGCGCCAGCAGCTCTTCCCCCAGCAGCAATAATTCACCCCTCCACTTT.

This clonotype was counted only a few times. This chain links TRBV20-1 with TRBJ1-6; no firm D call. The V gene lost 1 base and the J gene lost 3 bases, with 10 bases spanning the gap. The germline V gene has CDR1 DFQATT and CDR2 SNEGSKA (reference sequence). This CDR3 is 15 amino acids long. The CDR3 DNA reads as TGCAGTGCTAGAGCGGACGCCGTCTATAATTCACCCCTCCACTTT. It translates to CSARADAVYNSPLHF.

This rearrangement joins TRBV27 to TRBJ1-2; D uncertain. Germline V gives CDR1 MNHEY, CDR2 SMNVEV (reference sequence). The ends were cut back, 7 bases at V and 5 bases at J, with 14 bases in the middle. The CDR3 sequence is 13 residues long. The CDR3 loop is CASTRAPHYGYTF. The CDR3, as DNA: TGTGCCAGCACAAGGGCTCCACATTATGGCTACACCTTC.

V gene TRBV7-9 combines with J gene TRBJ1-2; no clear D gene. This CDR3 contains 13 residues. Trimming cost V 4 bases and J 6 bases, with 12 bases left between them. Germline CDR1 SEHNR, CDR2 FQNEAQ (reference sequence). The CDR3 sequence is CASSSSPQNGYTF. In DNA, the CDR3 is TGTGCCAGCAGCTCGAGTCCTCAGAATGGCTACACCTTC.

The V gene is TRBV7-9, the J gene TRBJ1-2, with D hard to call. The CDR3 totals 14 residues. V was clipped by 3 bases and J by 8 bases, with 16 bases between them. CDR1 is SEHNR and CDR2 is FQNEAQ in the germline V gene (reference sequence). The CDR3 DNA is TGTGCCAGCAGCTTCCCGGGGTCCCTCGGAGGCTACACCTTC. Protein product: CASSFPGSLGGYTF.

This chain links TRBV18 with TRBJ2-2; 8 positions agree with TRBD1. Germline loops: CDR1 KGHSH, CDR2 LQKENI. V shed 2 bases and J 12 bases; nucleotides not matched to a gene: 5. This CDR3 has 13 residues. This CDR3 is CASSPSRDRKLFF. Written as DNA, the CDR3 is TGTGCCAGCTCACCATCCCGGGACAGGAAGCTGTTTTTT.

The CDR3 protein is CASSHTSGTYNEQYF. The DNA of the CDR3 is TGTGCCAGCAGCCACACTAGCGGAACCTACAATGAGCAGTACTTC. The gene calls are TRBV7-9 and TRBJ2-1, with 8 bases fitting TRBD2. TRBJ2-7 matches the DNA end more closely, so the J call is doubtful. The germline V gene has CDR1 SEHNR and CDR2 FQNEAQ (reference sequence). The CDR3 has 15 amino acids.

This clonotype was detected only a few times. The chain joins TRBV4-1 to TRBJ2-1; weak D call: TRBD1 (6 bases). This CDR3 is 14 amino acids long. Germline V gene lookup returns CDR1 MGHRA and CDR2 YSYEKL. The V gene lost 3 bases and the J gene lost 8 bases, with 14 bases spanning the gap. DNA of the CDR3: TGCGCCAGCAGCCAGGGACACCAGGGGTATGAGCAGTTCTTC. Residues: CASSQGHQGYEQFF.

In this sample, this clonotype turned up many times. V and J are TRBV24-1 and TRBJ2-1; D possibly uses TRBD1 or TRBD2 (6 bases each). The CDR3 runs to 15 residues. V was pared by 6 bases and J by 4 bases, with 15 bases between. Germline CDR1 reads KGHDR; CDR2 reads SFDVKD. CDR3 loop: CATSPKGGVYNEQFF. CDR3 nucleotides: TGTGCCACCAGTCCAAAGGGGGGAGTTTACAATGAGCAGTTCTTC.

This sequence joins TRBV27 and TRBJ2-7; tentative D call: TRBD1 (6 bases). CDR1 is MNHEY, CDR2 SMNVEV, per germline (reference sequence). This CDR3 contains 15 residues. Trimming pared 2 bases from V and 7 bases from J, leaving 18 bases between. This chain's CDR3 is CASSLQTGQGNEQYF. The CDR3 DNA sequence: TGTGCCAGCAGTTTACAGACAGGCCAGGGGAATGAGCAGTACTTC.

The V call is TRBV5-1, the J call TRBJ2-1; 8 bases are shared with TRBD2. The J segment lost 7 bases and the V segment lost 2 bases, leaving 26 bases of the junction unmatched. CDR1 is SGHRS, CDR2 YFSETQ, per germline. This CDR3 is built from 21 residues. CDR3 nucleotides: TGCGCCAGCAGCTTTCGCTCACCCCTAGCGGGCCAATTCAAGCAGGTGAATGAGCAGTTCTTC. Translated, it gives CASSFRSPLAGQFKQVNEQFF.